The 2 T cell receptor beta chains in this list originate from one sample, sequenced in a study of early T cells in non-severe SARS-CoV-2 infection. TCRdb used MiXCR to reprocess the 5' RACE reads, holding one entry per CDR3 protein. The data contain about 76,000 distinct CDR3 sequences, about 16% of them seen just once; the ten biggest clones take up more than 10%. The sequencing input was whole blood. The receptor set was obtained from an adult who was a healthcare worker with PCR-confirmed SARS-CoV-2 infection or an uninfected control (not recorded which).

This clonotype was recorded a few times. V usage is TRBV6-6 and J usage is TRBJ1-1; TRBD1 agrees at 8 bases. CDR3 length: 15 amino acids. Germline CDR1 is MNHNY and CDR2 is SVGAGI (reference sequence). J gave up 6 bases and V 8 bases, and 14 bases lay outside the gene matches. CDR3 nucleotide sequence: TGTGCCAGCTCTTGGGAAGGACAGGGCAACCCTGAAGCTTTCTTT. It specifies CASSWEGQGNPEAFF.

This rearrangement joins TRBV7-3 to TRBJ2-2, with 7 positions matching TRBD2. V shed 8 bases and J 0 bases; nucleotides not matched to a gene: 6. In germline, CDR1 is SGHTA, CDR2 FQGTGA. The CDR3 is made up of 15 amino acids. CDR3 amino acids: CASGLAAANTGELFF. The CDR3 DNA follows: TGTGCCAGCGGGCTAGCGGCCGCGAACACCGGGGAGCTGTTTTTT.